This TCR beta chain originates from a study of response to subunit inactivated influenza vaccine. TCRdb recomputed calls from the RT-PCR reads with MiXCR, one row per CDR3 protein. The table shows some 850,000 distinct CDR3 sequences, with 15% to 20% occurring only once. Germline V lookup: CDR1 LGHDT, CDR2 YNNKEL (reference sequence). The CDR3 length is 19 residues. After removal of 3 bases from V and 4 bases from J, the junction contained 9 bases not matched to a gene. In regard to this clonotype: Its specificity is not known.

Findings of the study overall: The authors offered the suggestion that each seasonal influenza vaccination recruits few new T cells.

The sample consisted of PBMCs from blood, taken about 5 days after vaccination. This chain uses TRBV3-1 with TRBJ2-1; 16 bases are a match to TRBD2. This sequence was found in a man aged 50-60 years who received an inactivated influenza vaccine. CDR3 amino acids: CASSQGLAGGRFSYNEQFF. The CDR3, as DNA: TGTGCCAGCAGCCAGGGACTAGCGGGGGGGCGATTCTCGTACAATGAGCAGTTCTTC.